The 14 T cell receptor beta chains in this list originate from one sample, sequenced in a study of T cell repertoires in cytomegalovirus infection. TCRdb analysed the reads with MiXCR anew, one entry per CDR3 protein. The sample holds some 150,000 distinct CDR3 sequences, over 30% seen once. Their antigen targets remain unknown. This specimen consisted of CD8+ T cells from cultured PBMCs, obtained from culture after CMV antigen stimulation. These receptors came from a human donor in good health (CMV status not recorded). Some clones in this sample may be carry-over from other donors' samples.

The chain links TRBV6-5 to TRBJ1-4; 9 bases fit TRBD1. Per the germline V gene, CDR1 is MNHEY and CDR2 is SVGAGI. The CDR3 extends over 17 amino acids. Trimming cost V 2 bases and J 6 bases; bases outside gene matches: 10. CDR3 region: CASSYRAPGQGDEKLFF. CDR3 nucleotides: TGTGCCAGCAGTTACAGGGCCCCGGGACAGGGAGATGAAAAACTGTTTTTT.

V and J are TRBV29-1 and TRBJ2-7; TRBD1 aligns across 9 bases. The germline V gene encodes CDR1 SQVTM and CDR2 ANQGSEA. The trim removed 0 bases at V and 0 bases at J, leaving 9 bases unmatched. The CDR3 is 17 residues long. The DNA of the CDR3 is TGCAGCGTTGAAGATCGAACAGGGACAGGGAGCTCCTACGAGCAGTACTTC. Its protein is CSVEDRTGTGSSYEQYF.

This clonotype has a handful of counts. This chain links TRBV19 with TRBJ2-2; 7 bases fit TRBD1. Trimming cost V 3 bases and J 4 bases; bases outside gene matches: 8. This CDR3 contains 16 residues. Germline CDR1 and CDR2: LNHDA and SQIVND (reference sequence). As DNA, the CDR3 is TGTGCCAGTAGTATTCGGGCACAGGGGACCACCGGGGAGCTGTTTTTT. Translation: CASSIRAQGTTGELFF.

This clonotype was counted a few times. The J gene is TRBJ1-1, the V gene TRBV20-1; 7 nucleotides align to TRBD1. V lost 6 bases, J lost 6 bases, and 16 bases stayed unmatched. The CDR3 is made up of 15 amino acids. The germline V gene encodes CDR1 DFQATT and CDR2 SNEGSKA (reference sequence). DNA for the CDR3: TGCAGTGCGAGCCCACAGGGGAGAATCGGTGCTGAAGCTTTCTTT. Residues: CSASPQGRIGAEAFF.

This clonotype was seen a handful of times. The CDR3 nucleotides are TGTGCCAGCAGCCTAATAACCGGGACTGAAGCTTTCTTT. It encodes CASSLITGTEAFF. The V gene is TRBV7-3, the J gene TRBJ1-1, with D unclear. V was shortened by 5 bases and J by 5 bases, with 12 bases between the two germline ends. CDR1 is SGHTA, CDR2 FQGTGA, per germline. The CDR3 length is 13 residues.

The chain uses TRBV7-9 and TRBJ2-2; possibly TRBD1 for D (5 bases). Germline-derived CDR1 and CDR2 are SEHNR and FQNEAQ (reference sequence). Trimming cost V 5 bases and J 1 base, with 17 bases left between them. This CDR3 region has 17 residues. For the CDR3, the DNA is TGTGCCAGCAGCCCCCCAATGATCAGGGTGAACACCGGGGAGCTGTTTTTT. As protein: CASSPPMIRVNTGELFF.

This clonotype was seen a handful of times. The chain links TRBV27 to TRBJ1-1, with a tentative D call TRBD1 (6 bases). With 4 bases removed from V and 1 base from J, the gap between germline ends came to 10 bases. CDR1 MNHEY and CDR2 SMNVEV come from the germline V gene (reference sequence). The CDR3 consists of 14 residues. CDR3 sequence reads: CASSSGATNTEAFF. DNA for the CDR3: TGTGCCAGCAGTTCAGGGGCAACGAACACTGAAGCTTTCTTT.

This clonotype was seen more than once but under ten times. The chain carries TRBV19 and TRBJ1-2, with unresolved D. Germline CDR1 is LNHDA and CDR2 is SQIVND (reference sequence). The CDR3 contains 13 residues. V gave up 3 bases and J gave up 5 bases, with 10 bases separating them. The CDR3 coding sequence is TGTGCCAGTAGTATGGAAGGCCATTATGGCTACACCTTC. It is translated as CASSMEGHYGYTF.

The chain employs TRBV4-1 and TRBJ2-5; D unclear. In germline, CDR1 is MGHRA, CDR2 YSYEKL. The V gene lost 1 base and the J gene lost 2 bases, with 11 bases spanning the gap. The CDR3 is 15 residues long. CDR3 protein: CASSQVESKQETQYF. CDR3 DNA sequence: TGCGCCAGCAGCCAAGTGGAAAGTAAACAAGAGACCCAGTACTTC.

This clonotype was counted between two and nine times. The rearrangement links TRBV19 to TRBJ1-5, with 7 bases identical to TRBD1. The germline CDR1 and CDR2 sequences are LNHDA and SQIVND (reference sequence). The CDR3 has 15 residues. The V and J ends lost 10 bases and 0 bases, in that order; junction bases with no gene match: 9. The CDR3 region is CATSAGTDSNQPQHF. CDR3 coding DNA: TGTGCCACCTCTGCCGGGACAGATAGCAATCAGCCCCAGCATTTT.

This chain joins TRBV27 and TRBJ1-6; D perhaps matches TRBD1 (5 bases). This CDR3 is built from 13 residues. The V end lost 6 bases, the J end lost 12 bases, and 15 bases lay between the germline ends. Per germline, CDR1 MNHEY and CDR2 SMNVEV (reference sequence). CDR3 in amino acids: CASRWAPGGPLHF. The CDR3, as DNA: TGTGCCAGCAGGTGGGCCCCGGGGGGACCCCTCCACTTT.

The chain joins TRBV5-6 to TRBJ1-5; the D gene is possibly TRBD1 (5 bases). The length of the CDR3 is 16 residues. Per the germline V gene, CDR1 is SGHDT and CDR2 is YYEEEE. V lost 1 base and J 1 base, leaving 12 bases between the germline ends. DNA for the CDR3: TGTGCCAGCAGCTTGTGGGGAGGGGCGAGCAATCAGCCCCAGCATTTT. Translation gives CASSLWGGASNQPQHF.

This chain uses TRBV20-1 with TRBJ2-1; D ambiguous. V gave up 1 base and J gave up 3 bases, with 7 bases separating them. The CDR3 length is 13 residues. Looked up from germline, CDR1 is DFQATT and CDR2 is SNEGSKA (reference sequence). This CDR3 reads CSARVSLYNEQFF. DNA for the CDR3: TGCAGTGCTAGAGTGTCCCTCTACAATGAGCAGTTCTTC.

The V gene is TRBV11-2, the J gene TRBJ2-5; 9 bases line up with TRBD1. CDR3 length: 14 residues. Trimming at V came to 5 bases and at J to 3 bases, leaving 4 bases not matched to a gene. Looked up from germline, CDR1 is SGHAT and CDR2 is FQNNGV. CDR3 sequence reads: CASSTWTGEETQYF. The DNA for the CDR3 is TGTGCCAGCAGCACGTGGACAGGGGAAGAGACCCAGTACTTC.